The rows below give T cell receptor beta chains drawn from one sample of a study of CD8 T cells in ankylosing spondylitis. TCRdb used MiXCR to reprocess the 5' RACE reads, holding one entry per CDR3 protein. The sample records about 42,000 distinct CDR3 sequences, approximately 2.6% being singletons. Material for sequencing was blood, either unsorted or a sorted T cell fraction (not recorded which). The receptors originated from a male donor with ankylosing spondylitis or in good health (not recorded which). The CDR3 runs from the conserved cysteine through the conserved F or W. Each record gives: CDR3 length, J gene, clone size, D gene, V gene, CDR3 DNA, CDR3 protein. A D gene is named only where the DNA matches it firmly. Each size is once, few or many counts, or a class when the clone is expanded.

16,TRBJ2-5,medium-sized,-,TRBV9,TGTGCCAGCAGCGTATCTCCTCAGGGGAACCAAGAGACCCAGTACTTC,CASSVSPQGNQETQYF
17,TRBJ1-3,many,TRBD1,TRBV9,TGTGCCAGCACCTCTAGGGGGGACAGGCTCTCTGGAAACACCATATATTTT,CASTSRGDRLSGNTIYF
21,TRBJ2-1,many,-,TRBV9,TGTGCCAGCAGCGTAGCGGCGGGGGACAGGTCCTCTGGGGCGATCTACAATGAGCAGTTCTTC,CASSVAAGDRSSGAIYNEQFF
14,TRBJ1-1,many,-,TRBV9,TGTGCCAGCAGCGTAGTGCAGGGGAGCTCTGAAGCTTTCTTT,CASSVVQGSSEAFF
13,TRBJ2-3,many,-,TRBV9,TGTGCCACCGGCCCGGGGGGCACAGATACGCAGTATTTT,CATGPGGTDTQYF
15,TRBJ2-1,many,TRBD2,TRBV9,TGTGCCAGCAGCGCGACTAGCGGGAGATTAAATGAGCAGTTCTTC,CASSATSGRLNEQFF
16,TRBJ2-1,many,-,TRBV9,TGTGCCAGCAGCGTAGGTAGGGGGAGCGCCTACAATGAGCAGTTCTTC,CASSVGRGSAYNEQFF
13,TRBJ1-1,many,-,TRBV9,TGTGCCAGCAGCGGGGAACCGAACACTGAAGCTTTCTTT,CASSGEPNTEAFF
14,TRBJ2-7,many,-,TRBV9,TGTGCCAGCAGCGTAGGGGTCAGAACCTACGAGCAGTACTTC,CASSVGVRTYEQYF
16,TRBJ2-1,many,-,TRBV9,TGTGCCAGCAGCGTCGGTGGCATAGCGTCCTACAATGAGCAGTTCTTC,CASSVGGIASYNEQFF
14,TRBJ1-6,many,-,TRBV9,TGTGCCAGCAGGGGAAGCGAGGTTAATTCACCCCTCCACTTT,CASRGSEVNSPLHF
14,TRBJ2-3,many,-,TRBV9,TGTGCCAGCAGCGTGGGGCGTAGCCCAGATACGCAGTATTTT,CASSVGRSPDTQYF
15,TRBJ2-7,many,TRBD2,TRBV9,TGTGCCAGCAGCGTGGGAGCTAGCGGGAGATACGAGCAGTACTTC,CASSVGASGRYEQYF
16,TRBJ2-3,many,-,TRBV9,TGTGCCAGCAGCGCGGAAGGGACAAGAAGGTTAGATACGCAGTATTTT,CASSAEGTRRLDTQYF
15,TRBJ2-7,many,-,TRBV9,TGTGCCAGCAGCGTAGCCCCAAGTAGCGGCATGGAGCAGTACTTC,CASSVAPSSGMEQYF
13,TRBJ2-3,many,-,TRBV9,TGTGCCAGCAGCGACAGGAGCACAGATACGCAGTATTTT,CASSDRSTDTQYF
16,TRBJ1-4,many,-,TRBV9,TGTGCCAGCAGCGTAGTTGGGGGCAACGGTGATGAAAAACTGTTTTTT,CASSVVGGNGDEKLFF
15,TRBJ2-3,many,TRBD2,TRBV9,TGTGCCAGCAGCGTAAGCGGGAGGGTTGCAGATACGCAGTATTTT,CASSVSGRVADTQYF
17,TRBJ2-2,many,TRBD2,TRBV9,TGTGCCAGCAGCGCTCGGACTAGCGGAGGGGGAGGCGGGGAGCTGTTTTTT,CASSARTSGGGGGELFF
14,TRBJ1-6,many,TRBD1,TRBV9,TGTGCCAGCAGCCCCGGACAGGAGAATTCACCCCTCCACTTT,CASSPGQENSPLHF
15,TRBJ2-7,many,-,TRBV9,TGTGCCAGCAGCGGTGGGCCTAGTGGGTCCAACGAGCAGTACTTC,CASSGGPSGSNEQYF
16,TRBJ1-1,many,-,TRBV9,TGTGCCAGCAGCGTAGCTCGGACAGCGACGAACACTGAAGCTTTCTTT,CASSVARTATNTEAFF
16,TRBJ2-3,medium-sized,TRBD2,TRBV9,TGTGCCAGCAGCGTAGCATGGACTAGCGGTACAGATACGCAGTATTTT,CASSVAWTSGTDTQYF
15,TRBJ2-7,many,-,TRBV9,TGTGCCAGCAGCGTAGACCCGGGAGCATGGTACGAGCAGTACTTC,CASSVDPGAWYEQYF
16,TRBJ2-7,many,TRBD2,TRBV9,TGTGCCAGCAGCGTAGTCCCCAGCGGGAGGGCCCACGAGCAGTACTTC,CASSVVPSGRAHEQYF
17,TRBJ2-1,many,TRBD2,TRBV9,TGTGCCAGCAGCGTAGGGACAGCGGGAGCGGGCTACAATGAGCAGTTCTTC,CASSVGTAGAGYNEQFF
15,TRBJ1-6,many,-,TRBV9,TGTGCCAGCAGCCTAAATACAGGGTTAGGTTCACCCCTCCACTTT,CASSLNTGLGSPLHF
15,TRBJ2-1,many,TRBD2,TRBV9,TGTGCCAGCAGCTCCGGGACTAGGGTCTACAATGAGCAGTTCTTC,CASSSGTRVYNEQFF
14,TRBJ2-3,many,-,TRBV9,TGTGCCAGCAGCGATCGCAGGGGGGCGGATACGCAGTATTTT,CASSDRRGADTQYF